Detailed here is one TCR beta chain. Antigen: not known. This may be a read error: a much more frequent sequence differs by one nucleotide. The sample originates from a study of T cells in Graves' hyperthyroidism and ophthalmopathy. The wider study: Peripheral blood draws took place at initial diagnosis, ahead of any treatment. Study-wide results and caveats: Using 13 V-J features, a model discriminated ophthalmopathy from stable hyperthyroidism. Peripheral blood also featured most of the thyroid clonotypes expanded above 0.001.

It was RNA transcripts that yielded the amplified TCR beta CDR3 regions. TCR CDR3 underwent first-round RT-PCR with the HTBI primer set. Using its own MiXCR run on the multiplex PCR reads, TCRdb lists one record per CDR3 protein. The sample consists of 450,000 to 600,000 distinct CDR3 sequences, 11% to 15% of them appearing once. The CDR3 loop spans 13 amino acids. Germline V gene data show CDR1 as SQVTM and CDR2 as ANQGSEA. The source is a woman aged 40 to 50 with Graves' hyperthyroidism. The rearrangement links TRBV29-1 to TRBJ2-1; D remains unclear. The source material was blood. The CDR3 sequence is CGVRPTFYNEQFF. The CDR3, as DNA: TGCGGCGTTCGACCGACCTTCTACAATGAGCAGTTCTTC.